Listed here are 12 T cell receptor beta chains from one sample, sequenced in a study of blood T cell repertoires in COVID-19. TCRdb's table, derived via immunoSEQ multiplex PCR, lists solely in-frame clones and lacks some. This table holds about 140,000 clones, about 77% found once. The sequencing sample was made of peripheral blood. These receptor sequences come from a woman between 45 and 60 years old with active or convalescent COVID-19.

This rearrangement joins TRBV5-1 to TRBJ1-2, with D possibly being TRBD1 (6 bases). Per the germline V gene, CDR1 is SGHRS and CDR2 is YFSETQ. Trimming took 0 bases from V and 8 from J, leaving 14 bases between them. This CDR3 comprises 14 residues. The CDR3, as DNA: TGCGCCAGCAGCTTGGAGGGCAGGGGAGACGGCTACACCTTC. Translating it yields CASSLEGRGDGYTF. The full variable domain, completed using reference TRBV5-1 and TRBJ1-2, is KAGVTQTPRYLIKTRGQQVTLSCSPISGHRSVSWYQQTPGQGLQFLFEYFSETQRNKGNFPGRFSGRQFSNSRSEMNVSTLELGDSALYLCASSLEGRGDGYTFGSGTRLTVV.

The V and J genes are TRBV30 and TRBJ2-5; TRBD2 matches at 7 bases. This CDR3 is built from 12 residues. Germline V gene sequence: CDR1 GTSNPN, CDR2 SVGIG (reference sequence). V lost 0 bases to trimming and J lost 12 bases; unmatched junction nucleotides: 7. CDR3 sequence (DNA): TGTGCCTGGAGTGTATCCGTCGGGAGGAAGTACTTC. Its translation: CAWSVSVGRKYF.

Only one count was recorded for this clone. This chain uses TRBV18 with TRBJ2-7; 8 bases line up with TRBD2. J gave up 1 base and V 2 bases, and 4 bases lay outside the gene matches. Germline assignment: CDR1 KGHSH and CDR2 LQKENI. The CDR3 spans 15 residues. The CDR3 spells CASSPGAGESYEQYF. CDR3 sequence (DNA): TGTGCCAGCTCACCAGGAGCGGGGGAGTCCTACGAGCAGTACTTC.

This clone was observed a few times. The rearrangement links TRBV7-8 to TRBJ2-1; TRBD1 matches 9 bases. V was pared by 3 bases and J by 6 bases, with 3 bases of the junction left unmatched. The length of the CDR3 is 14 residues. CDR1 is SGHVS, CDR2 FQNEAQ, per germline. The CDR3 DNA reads TGTGCCAGCAGCTTCCGGGACAGGGCCAATGAGCAGTTCTTC. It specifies CASSFRDRANEQFF.

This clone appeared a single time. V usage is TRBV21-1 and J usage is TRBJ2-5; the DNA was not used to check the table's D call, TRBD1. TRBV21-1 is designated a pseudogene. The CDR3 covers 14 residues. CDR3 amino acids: CASSQTGPQETQYF. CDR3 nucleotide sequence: TGTGCCAGCAGCCAGACAGGCCCTCAAGAGACCCAGTACTTC.

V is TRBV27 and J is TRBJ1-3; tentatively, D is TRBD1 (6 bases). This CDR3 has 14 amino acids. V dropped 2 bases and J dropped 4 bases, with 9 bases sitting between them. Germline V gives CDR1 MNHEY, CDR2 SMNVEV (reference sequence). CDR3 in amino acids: CASSLTGTGNTIYF. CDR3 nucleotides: TGTGCCAGCAGTTTAACAGGGACGGGAAACACCATATATTTT.

CDR3 DNA sequence: TGTGCCAGTAGTATAGTGCAGGGGCGGAATTCACCCCTCCACTTT. This sequence encodes CASSIVQGRNSPLHF. The chain employs TRBV19 and TRBJ1-6, with D tentatively TRBD1 (6 bases). Trimming shortened V by 1 base and J by 7 bases, and 11 bases separated the two germline ends. CDR1 LNHDA and CDR2 SQIVND come from the germline V gene (reference sequence). There are 15 residues in the CDR3.

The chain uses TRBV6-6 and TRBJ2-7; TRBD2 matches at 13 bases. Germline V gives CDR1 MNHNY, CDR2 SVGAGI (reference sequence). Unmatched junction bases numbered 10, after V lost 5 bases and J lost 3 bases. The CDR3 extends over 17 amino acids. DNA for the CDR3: TGTGCCAGCAGTCCGCGACTAGCGGGGGGCCTACTCTACGAGCAGTACTTC. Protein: CASSPRLAGGLLYEQYF.

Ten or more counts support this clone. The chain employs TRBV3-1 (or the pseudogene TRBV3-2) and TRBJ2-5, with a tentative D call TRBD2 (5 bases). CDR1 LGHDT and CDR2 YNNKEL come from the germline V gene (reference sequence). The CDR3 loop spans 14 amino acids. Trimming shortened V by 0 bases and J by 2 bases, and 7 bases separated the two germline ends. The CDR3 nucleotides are TGTGCCAGCAGCCAAGAGCCGGGACAAGAGACCCAGTACTTC. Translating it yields CASSQEPGQETQYF.

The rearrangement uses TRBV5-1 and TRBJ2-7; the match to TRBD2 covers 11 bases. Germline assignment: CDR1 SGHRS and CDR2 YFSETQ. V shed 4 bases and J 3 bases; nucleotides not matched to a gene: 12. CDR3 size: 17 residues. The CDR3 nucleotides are TGCGCCAGCAGCCTTGGACTAGCGGGTCTCGAGGTCTACGAGCAGTACTTC. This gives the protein CASSLGLAGLEVYEQYF.

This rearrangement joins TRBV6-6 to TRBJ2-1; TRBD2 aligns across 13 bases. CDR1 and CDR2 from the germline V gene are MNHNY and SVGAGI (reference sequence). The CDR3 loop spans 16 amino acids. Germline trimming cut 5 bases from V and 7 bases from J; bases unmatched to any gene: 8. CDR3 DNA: TGTGCCAGCAGTCAGCCGGGACTAGCGGGATATAATGAGCAGTTCTTC. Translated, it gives CASSQPGLAGYNEQFF.

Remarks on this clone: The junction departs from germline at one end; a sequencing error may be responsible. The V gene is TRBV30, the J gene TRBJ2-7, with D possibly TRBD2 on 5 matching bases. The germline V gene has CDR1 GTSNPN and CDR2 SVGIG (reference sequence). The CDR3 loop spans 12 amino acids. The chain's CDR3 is CAWSVLGGKANF. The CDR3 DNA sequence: TGTGCCTGGAGTGTACTAGGCGGAAAAGCAAACTTC.